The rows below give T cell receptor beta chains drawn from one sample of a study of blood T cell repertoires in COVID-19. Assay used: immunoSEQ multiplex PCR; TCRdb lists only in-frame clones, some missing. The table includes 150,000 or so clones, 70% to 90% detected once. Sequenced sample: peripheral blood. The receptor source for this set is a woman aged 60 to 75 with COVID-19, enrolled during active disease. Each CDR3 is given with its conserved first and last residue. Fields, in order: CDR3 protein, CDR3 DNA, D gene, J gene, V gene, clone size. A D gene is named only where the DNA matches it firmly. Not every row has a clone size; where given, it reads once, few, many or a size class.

CDR3: CASSLELEAFF
DNA: TGTGCCAGCAGTTTAGAACTTGAAGCTTTCTTT
D: -
J: TRBJ1-1
V: TRBV12-3/TRBV12-4
size: -

CDR3: CASSLSPNYGYTF
DNA: TGTGCCAGCAGTTTGAGTCCTAACTATGGCTACACCTTC
D: -
J: TRBJ1-2
V: TRBV27
size: -

CDR3: CASSQRGGGRGLNSGNTIYF
DNA: TGTGCCAGCAGCCAGAGGGGCGGGGGGAGAGGGTTGAACTCTGGAAACACCATATATTTT
D: -
J: TRBJ1-3
V: TRBV6-6
size: -

CDR3: CSVGDSGNTIYF
DNA: TGCAGCGTCGGGGACAGTGGAAACACCATATATTTT
D: TRBD1
J: TRBJ1-3
V: TRBV29-1
size: -

CDR3: CASTTRQGDQSYEQYF
DNA: TGTGCCAGCACCACCAGACAGGGCGACCAATCCTACGAGCAGTACTTC
D: TRBD1
J: TRBJ2-7
V: TRBV5-6
size: few

CDR3: CASSPGFSGANVLTF
DNA: TGTGCCAGCAGCCCGGGATTCTCTGGGGCCAACGTCCTGACTTTC
D: -
J: TRBJ2-6
V: TRBV5-4
size: -

CDR3: CASSHLQTTSGGTDTQYF
DNA: TGTGCCAGCAGCCATTTACAAACCACTAGCGGGGGCACAGATACGCAGTATTTT
D: TRBD2
J: TRBJ2-3
V: TRBV7-3
size: -

CDR3: CASSLLGGADQPQHF
DNA: TGTGCCAGCAGCTTACTAGGGGGGGCGGATCAGCCCCAGCATTTT
D: -
J: TRBJ1-5
V: TRBV6-5
size: -

CDR3: CASLWTSGGTDTQYF
DNA: TGCGCCAGCCTGTGGACTAGCGGGGGCACAGATACGCAGTATTTT
D: TRBD2
J: TRBJ2-3
V: TRBV5-1
size: -

CDR3: CASSRGQGRGGANVLTF
DNA: TGTGCCAGCTCACGGGGACAGGGAAGAGGCGGGGCCAACGTCCTGACTTTC
D: TRBD1
J: TRBJ2-6
V: TRBV18
size: -

CDR3: CASSLVSPPSGSGGYTF
DNA: TGTGCCAGCAGCTTAGTCTCTCCACCGAGTGGTTCCGGGGGCTACACCTTC
D: -
J: TRBJ1-2
V: TRBV7-8
size: -

CDR3: CATSDSRGGLTDTQYF
DNA: TGTGCCACCAGTGACTCGCGGGGGGGTCTCACAGATACGCAGTATTTT
D: TRBD2
J: TRBJ2-3
V: TRBV24-1
size: -

CDR3: CASSEQAGNQPQHF
DNA: TGTGCCAGCAGCGAGCAGGCTGGCAATCAGCCCCAGCATTTT
D: -
J: TRBJ1-5
V: TRBV2
size: -

CDR3: CASSPGQEETQYF
DNA: TGTGCCAGCAGCCCCGGACAGGAAGAGACCCAGTACTTC
D: TRBD1
J: TRBJ2-5
V: TRBV7-6
size: -

CDR3: CASSLSRAGGGNQPQHF
DNA: TGTGCCAGCAGTTTATCGCGGGCAGGGGGTGGCAATCAGCCCCAGCATTTT
D: TRBD1
J: TRBJ1-5
V: TRBV27
size: -

CDR3: CASSEVTVYGYTF
DNA: TGTGCCAGCAGTGAAGTCACAGTCTATGGCTACACCTTC
D: -
J: TRBJ1-2
V: TRBV25-1
size: -

CDR3: CASSYSGGVGSPLHF
DNA: TGTGCCAGCAGTTACTCGGGGGGAGTAGGCTCACCCCTCCACTTT
D: -
J: TRBJ1-6
V: TRBV6-6
size: -

CDR3: CASSVRASYNSPLHF
DNA: TGTGCCAGCAGCGTCCGCGCGTCCTATAATTCACCCCTCCACTTT
D: -
J: TRBJ1-6
V: TRBV9
size: few

CDR3: CASSYWRNNEQFF
DNA: TGTGCCAGCAGTTACTGGCGGAACAATGAGCAGTTCTTC
D: -
J: TRBJ2-1
V: TRBV6-5
size: -

CDR3: CASSYSPGTGGSGYTF
DNA: TGTGCCAGCAGTTACTCCCCCGGGACAGGGGGCTCTGGCTACACCTTC
D: TRBD1
J: TRBJ1-2
V: TRBV6-5
size: -

CDR3: CASSYSGGGNTEAFF
DNA: TGTGCCAGCAGTTACTCGGGGGGAGGGAACACTGAAGCTTTCTTT
D: -
J: TRBJ1-1
V: TRBV6-5
size: -

CDR3: CASSLGTSGFEQFF
DNA: TGCGCCAGCAGCTTGGGGACTAGTGGCTTTGAGCAGTTCTTC
D: TRBD2
J: TRBJ2-1
V: TRBV5-1
size: -

CDR3: CASSEDQTLNTEAFF
DNA: TGTGCCAGCAGTGAAGACCAGACTTTGAACACTGAAGCTTTCTTT
D: -
J: TRBJ1-1
V: TRBV6-1
size: -

CDR3: CASSLDPKGHTDTQYF
DNA: TGTGCCAGCAGCTTAGACCCTAAGGGGCACACAGATACGCAGTATTTT
D: -
J: TRBJ2-3
V: TRBV7-6
size: -

CDR3: CASSHYEQYF
DNA: TGTGCCAGCAGTCATTACGAGCAGTACTTC
D: -
J: TRBJ2-7
V: TRBV2
size: few

CDR3: CASSPQGRKDEQYF
DNA: TGTGCCAGCAGTCCACAGGGGAGAAAGGACGAGCAGTACTTC
D: TRBD1
J: TRBJ2-7
V: TRBV6-6
size: once

CDR3: CASSQGTAAAWGANVLTF
DNA: TGTGCCAGCAGCCAAGGCACGGCCGCGGCGTGGGGGGCCAACGTCCTGACTTTC
D: -
J: TRBJ2-6
V: TRBV3-1/TRBV3-2
size: -

CDR3: CASSRDAGQGEPEQYF
DNA: TGTGCCAGCAGTCGCGACGCGGGACAGGGGGAACCCGAGCAGTACTTC
D: TRBD1
J: TRBJ2-7
V: TRBV27
size: -

CDR3: CASSQGQGRGTTYEQYF
DNA: TGTGCCAGTAGTCAGGGACAGGGGAGGGGGACTACCTACGAGCAGTACTTC
D: TRBD1
J: TRBJ2-7
V: TRBV19
size: once

CDR3: CASSLVGRVNTEAFF
DNA: TGTGCCAGCAGCTTGGTGGGCAGGGTGAACACTGAAGCTTTCTTT
D: -
J: TRBJ1-1
V: TRBV5-4
size: -

CDR3: CASSPLTSDGTDTQYF
DNA: TGTGCTAGCAGCCCCCTTACGAGCGACGGCACAGATACGCAGTATTTT
D: -
J: TRBJ2-3
V: TRBV7-7
size: -

CDR3: CASSPRGPDTGELFF
DNA: TGTGCCAGCTCACCAAGGGGGCCGGACACCGGGGAGCTGTTTTTT
D: TRBD1
J: TRBJ2-2
V: TRBV18
size: -

CDR3: CASSSGGQLGSPLHF
DNA: TGTGCCAGCAGCTCGGGGGGGCAGTTGGGTTCACCCCTCCACTTT
D: -
J: TRBJ1-6
V: TRBV7-6
size: -

CDR3: CASSKNSRVSWEGQGISWVAEQYF
DNA: TGTGCCAGCAGCAAAAATTCCCGCGTATCCTGGGAGGGACAGGGCATTAGTTGGGTGGCCGAGCAGTACTTC
D: -
J: TRBJ2-7
V: TRBV21-1
size: -

CDR3: CASSVALQSLTGVNTEAFF
DNA: TGTGCCAGCAGCGTAGCTCTACAGTCTTTGACAGGTGTCAACACTGAAGCTTTCTTT
D: -
J: TRBJ1-1
V: TRBV9
size: -

CDR3: CASSLMGRGSGNTIYF
DNA: TGTGCCAGCAGCTTAATGGGCAGGGGCTCTGGAAACACCATATATTTT
D: -
J: TRBJ1-3
V: TRBV7-6
size: -

CDR3: CASSLQGGSAEAFF
DNA: TGTGCCAGTAGTCTCCAAGGGGGCAGTGCTGAAGCTTTCTTT
D: TRBD1
J: TRBJ1-1
V: TRBV19
size: -

CDR3: CATSRGRAAQPQHF
DNA: TGTGCCACCAGCAGAGGCAGGGCAGCGCAGCCCCAGCATTTT
D: -
J: TRBJ1-5
V: TRBV15
size: few

CDR3: CASSPPADQETQYF
DNA: TGTGCCAGCAGCCCTCCAGCGGACCAAGAGACCCAGTACTTC
D: -
J: TRBJ2-5
V: TRBV3-1/TRBV3-2
size: once

CDR3: CATRGIYSIGAYNSPLHF
DNA: TGTGCCACCAGAGGGATCTACTCTATCGGGGCCTATAATTCACCCCTCCACTTT
D: -
J: TRBJ1-6
V: TRBV15
size: once

CDR3: CASSLFGDTPNYGYTF
DNA: TGTGCCAGCAGCTTATTTGGGGACACGCCTAACTATGGCTACACCTTC
D: -
J: TRBJ1-2
V: TRBV5-6
size: -

CDR3: CASSIGTGIYNEQFF
DNA: TGTGCCAGTAGTATCGGGACAGGGATTTACAATGAGCAGTTCTTC
D: TRBD1
J: TRBJ2-1
V: TRBV19
size: -

CDR3: CSASRLEGTDTQYF
DNA: TGCAGTGCTAGTCGACTAGAGGGCACAGATACGCAGTATTTT
D: -
J: TRBJ2-3
V: TRBV20-1
size: -

CDR3: CASTQDLATQYF
DNA: TGTGCCAGCACCCAAGACTTGGCTACGCAGTATTTT
D: -
J: TRBJ2-3
V: TRBV5-5
size: -

CDR3: CASSLLAGSYEQYF
DNA: TGTGCCAGCAGTTTATTAGCAGGGTCCTACGAGCAGTACTTC
D: -
J: TRBJ2-7
V: TRBV27
size: -

CDR3: CASSLEALAGGRPSYNEQFF
DNA: TGTGCCAGCAGCTTAGAGGCGCTAGCGGGGGGCCGCCCCTCCTACAATGAGCAGTTCTTC
D: TRBD2
J: TRBJ2-1
V: TRBV7-8
size: -

CDR3: CASSPTGNTEAFF
DNA: TGTGCCAGCAGCCCGACGGGAAACACTGAAGCTTTCTTT
D: -
J: TRBJ1-1
V: TRBV13
size: -

CDR3: CASGSGQGNTGELFF
DNA: TGTGCTAGTGGTTCAGGACAGGGGAACACCGGGGAGCTGTTTTTT
D: TRBD1
J: TRBJ2-2
V: TRBV12-5
size: -

CDR3: CAWILGGNTEAFF
DNA: TGTGCCTGGATCTTGGGGGGTAACACTGAAGCTTTCTTT
D: -
J: TRBJ1-1
V: TRBV30
size: -

CDR3: CASSVALTGGTEAFF
DNA: TGTGCCAGCAGCGTAGCTCTAACAGGGGGTACTGAAGCTTTCTTT
D: TRBD1
J: TRBJ1-1
V: TRBV9
size: -

CDR3: CASSAGGSHYGYTF
DNA: TGTGCCAGTAGTGCAGGGGGTTCTCACTATGGCTACACCTTC
D: TRBD1
J: TRBJ1-2
V: TRBV19
size: -

CDR3: CASSLSGGYGETQYF
DNA: TGTGCCAGCAGCTTAAGCGGGGGGTACGGAGAGACCCAGTACTTC
D: TRBD2
J: TRBJ2-5
V: TRBV7-3
size: few

CDR3: CASRRTANTGELFF
DNA: TGTGCCAGCAGACGGACAGCGAACACCGGGGAGCTGTTTTTT
D: -
J: TRBJ2-2
V: TRBV11-2
size: -

CDR3: CASSLLGQGGNEQFF
DNA: TGTGCCAGCTCACTCCTGGGACAGGGGGGTAATGAGCAGTTCTTC
D: TRBD1
J: TRBJ2-1
V: TRBV18
size: -

CDR3: CASSPRDTDTQYF
DNA: TGTGCCAGCAGCCCTCGGGACACAGATACGCAGTATTTT
D: -
J: TRBJ2-3
V: TRBV9
size: once

CDR3: CASSNMGGLAGYTF
DNA: TGTGCCAGTAGTAACATGGGGGGACTGGCAGGCTACACCTTC
D: -
J: TRBJ1-2
V: TRBV19
size: -

CDR3: CASSELGEGGTEAFF
DNA: TGCGCCAGCAGTGAGTTGGGGGAAGGGGGCACTGAAGCTTTCTTT
D: -
J: TRBJ1-1
V: TRBV10-2
size: -

CDR3: CAIKTGKRGTDTQYF
DNA: TGTGCCATCAAGACAGGGAAACGAGGCACAGATACGCAGTATTTT
D: TRBD1
J: TRBJ2-3
V: TRBV2
size: -

CDR3: CASSQAGARTEAFF
DNA: TGCGCCAGCAGCCAAGCAGGGGCCCGCACTGAAGCTTTCTTT
D: -
J: TRBJ1-1
V: TRBV4-1
size: -